The 27 T cell receptor beta chains below come from one sample, sequenced in a study of regulatory T cells in long-lasting Graves disease. Building of the TCR beta libraries involved iRepertoire HTBI primers and Arm-PCR of CDR3 regions. TCRdb used MiXCR to reprocess the multiplex PCR reads, holding one entry per CDR3 protein. The sample has 250,000 to 300,000 distinct CDR3 sequences, more than 15% seen once. Indicated time point: newly diagnosed GD, antithyroid drugs for less than 3 months. Researchers made the TCR library from RNA that was extracted from PBMCs. The sample was also reused in another study, on T cells in Graves' hyperthyroidism and ophthalmopathy.

The sample consisted of peripheral blood mononuclear cells (PBMCs), taken at new diagnosis, from a patient treated with antithyroid drugs. The receptors were gathered from a woman aged 30 to 39 with Graves disease.

This clonotype was seen ten or more times. The chain employs TRBV29-1 and TRBJ2-7; the D is unclear. V lost 1 base and J 0 bases, leaving 7 bases between the germline ends. Germline CDR1 and CDR2: SQVTM and ANQGSEA. The CDR3 contains 13 residues. The CDR3 loop reads CSVEAGVSYEQYF. The DNA for the CDR3 is TGCAGCGTTGAAGCAGGTGTCTCCTACGAGCAGTACTTC.

V usage is TRBV5-1 and J usage is TRBJ2-3; 9 bases map to TRBD1. Looked up from germline, CDR1 is SGHRS and CDR2 is YFSETQ. J gave up 6 bases and V 4 bases, and 3 bases lay outside the gene matches. The CDR3 has 13 residues. The CDR3 reads CASSRTGADTQYF. Written as DNA, the CDR3 is TGCGCCAGCAGCAGGACAGGGGCTGATACGCAGTATTTT.

Only a few counts were recorded for this clonotype. It may be a read error: a sequence one base away is much more abundant. The chain links TRBV18 to TRBJ2-1; D not certain. Judging by the DNA end, TRBJ2-5 fits better; the J call may be wrong. Germline V gene sequence: CDR1 KGHSH, CDR2 LQKENI. This CDR3 spans 13 amino acids. DNA for the CDR3: TGTGCCAGCTCACCAGGAACGGAAGAGACCCAGTACTTC. Protein: CASSPGTEETQYF.

This clonotype was seen many times. The rearrangement uses TRBV6-5 and TRBJ2-1; 12 bases fit TRBD2. This CDR3 is built from 16 residues. The germline V gene encodes CDR1 MNHEY and CDR2 SVGAGI. V trimming: 4 bases; J trimming: 8 bases; junction bases outside the gene matches: 9. CDR3 nucleotide sequence: TGTGCCAGCAGTTGGGGGTCTAGCGGGGGGGTGCATGAGCAGTTCTTC. This codes for CASSWGSSGGVHEQFF.

This clonotype was counted only a few times. This may stem from a read error, because a much larger clone lies one nucleotide away. J is TRBJ2-7 and V is TRBV12-5; D possibly corresponds to TRBD1 (6 bases). This CDR3 is 14 amino acids long. Germline loops: CDR1 LGHNT, CDR2 FRNRAP. CDR3 DNA sequence: TGTGCTAGTGATTTGGCCAGGGGCGGGTACGAGCAGTACTTC. This sequence encodes CASDLARGGYEQYF.

The sample holds many counts of this clonotype. The rearrangement joins TRBV7-9 to TRBJ1-1, with TRBD1 matching over 9 bases. Germline-derived CDR1 and CDR2 are SEHNR and FQNEAQ (reference sequence). The CDR3 consists of 15 residues. V gave up 4 bases and J gave up 4 bases; unmatched junction bases: 7. CDR3 sequence reads: CASSSTPTGGTEAFF. As DNA, the CDR3 is TGTGCCAGCAGCTCGACGCCGACAGGGGGCACTGAAGCTTTCTTT.

In its sample, this clonotype was seen many times. The chain couples TRBV12-3 or TRBV12-4 to TRBJ1-2; no clear D gene. CDR3 length: 14 amino acids. With 3 bases removed from V and 2 bases from J, the gap between germline ends came to 10 bases. The CDR3 region has the DNA TGTGCCAGCAGTTTTAGGTTATCCAACTATGGCTACACCTTC. It yields the protein CASSFRLSNYGYTF.

In this sample, this clonotype turned up many times. The chain uses TRBV7-9 and TRBJ2-2, with D possibly TRBD2 on 5 matching bases. This CDR3 is 15 amino acids long. The V gene lost 6 bases and the J gene lost 0 bases, with 11 bases spanning the gap. CDR1 is SEHNR and CDR2 is FQNEAQ in the germline V gene (reference sequence). Here the CDR3 DNA reads TGTGCCAGCAGACCGGGGAGTTCGAACACCGGGGAGCTGTTTTTT. Protein sequence: CASRPGSSNTGELFF.

This clonotype was seen at least ten times. This chain connects TRBV12-5 to TRBJ2-1; D gene unclear. There are 13 residues in the CDR3. CDR1 LGHNT and CDR2 FRNRAP come from the germline V gene. Between the trimmed V and J ends, which lost 0 bases and 9 bases, there was a span of 9 bases. The CDR3 region is CASGLVLPAEQFF. In DNA, the CDR3 is TGTGCTAGTGGTTTGGTCCTCCCGGCTGAGCAGTTCTTC.

This clonotype was seen repeatedly, ten times or more. This sequence joins TRBV7-9 and TRBJ2-5, with 9 positions matching TRBD1. The V gene's germline CDR1 is SEHNR and CDR2 FQNEAQ (reference sequence). This CDR3 contains 15 residues. V was clipped by 5 bases and J by 2 bases; unmatched bases: 6. CDR3 loop: CASSPGTGWQETQYF. CDR3 nucleotides: TGTGCCAGCAGCCCCGGGACAGGGTGGCAAGAGACCCAGTACTTC.

The sample holds many counts of this clonotype. This chain uses TRBV20-1 with TRBJ2-1; D may be TRBD2 (6 bases). Trimming removed 2 bases from V and 0 bases from J, with 14 bases in between. The germline gives CDR1 DFQATT, CDR2 SNEGSKA (reference sequence). The CDR3 has 16 amino acids. The CDR3 sequence is CSARITSPSSYNEQFF. In DNA, the CDR3 is TGCAGTGCTAGAATCACTAGCCCCAGCTCCTACAATGAGCAGTTCTTC.

This clonotype has a count of ten or more. The V and J genes are TRBV20-1 and TRBJ1-1, with D uncertain. V shed 6 bases and J shed 1 base, with 15 bases lying between them. The CDR3 sequence is 14 residues long. The germline CDR1 and CDR2 sequences are DFQATT and SNEGSKA (reference sequence). The CDR3 sequence: CSAKHSSSNTEAFF. CDR3 sequence (DNA): TGCAGTGCCAAACATTCCAGTTCGAACACTGAAGCTTTCTTT.

In this sample, this clonotype turned up a few times. The CDR3: CASSPLAGSDTQYF. The CDR3 nucleotides read TGTGCCAGCAGCCCACTAGCGGGGTCAGATACGCAGTATTTT. This rearrangement joins TRBV7-2 to TRBJ2-3; 10 nucleotides agree with TRBD2. The CDR3 is made up of 14 amino acids. V lost 5 bases to trimming and J lost 4 bases; unmatched junction nucleotides: 3. CDR1 is SGHTA, CDR2 FQGNSA, per germline. Variable domain in full (rest from reference TRBV7-2 and TRBJ2-3): GAGVSQSPSNKVTEKGKDVELRCDPISGHTALYWYRQSLGQGLEFLIYFQGNSAPDKSGLPSDRFSAERTGGSVSTLTIQRTQQEDSAVYLCASSPLAGSDTQYFGPGTRLTVL.

This clonotype showed up many times. The V gene is TRBV29-1, the J gene TRBJ2-1; D gene uncertain. The germline V gene encodes CDR1 SQVTM and CDR2 ANQGSEA. The CDR3 length is 12 residues. With 5 bases removed from V and 7 bases from J, the gap between germline ends came to 12 bases. CDR3 nucleotide sequence: TGCAGCGTTCGCGAAGGCCGGAATGAGCAGTTCTTC. It translates to CSVREGRNEQFF.

In this sample, this clonotype turned up many times. The chain recombines TRBV5-1 with TRBJ2-1, with unresolved D. Between the trimmed V and J ends, which lost 4 bases and 2 bases, there was a span of 25 bases. Germline V lookup: CDR1 SGHRS, CDR2 YFSETQ. CDR3 size: 19 residues. The CDR3 nucleotides are TGCGCCAGCAGCGTCCCCCCACATTTCCGTCAGGTAACCTACAATGAGCAGTTCTTC. Translating gives CASSVPPHFRQVTYNEQFF.

This clonotype was recorded at least ten times. The rearrangement links TRBV7-9 to TRBJ1-6; D possibly corresponds to TRBD1 (5 bases). The V end lost 2 bases, the J end lost 10 bases, and 12 bases lay between the germline ends. The CDR3 consists of 14 residues. Per the germline V gene, CDR1 is SEHNR and CDR2 is FQNEAQ (reference sequence). Written as DNA, the CDR3 is TGTGCCAGCAGCTTAAGTGACGGGGGGTCACCCCTCCACTTT. Translating it yields CASSLSDGGSPLHF.

This clonotype was counted ten times or more. V gene TRBV6-2 or TRBV6-3 combines with J gene TRBJ1-2; TRBD1 matches 8 bases. This CDR3 is 14 amino acids long. V trimming: 7 bases; J trimming: 7 bases; junction bases outside the gene matches: 11. Germline V gene sequence: CDR1 MNHEY, CDR2 SVGEGT. The CDR3 spells CASTDGQGVLGYTF. Written as DNA, the CDR3 is TGTGCCAGCACCGACGGACAGGGTGTTCTTGGCTACACCTTC.

This clonotype was counted at least ten times. The rearrangement joins TRBV29-1 to TRBJ1-2, with 7 bases matching TRBD1. CDR3 length: 11 residues. Per the germline V gene, CDR1 is SQVTM and CDR2 is ANQGSEA. V lost 7 bases and J lost 8; bases outside the gene matches: 7. CDR3 sequence reads: CSDTTGSGYTF. The DNA of the CDR3 is TGCAGCGACACGACAGGGAGCGGCTACACCTTC.

This clonotype was counted ten times or more. The rearrangement uses TRBV11-2 and TRBJ2-7; 8 bases are a match to TRBD1. V shed 2 bases and J 4 bases; nucleotides not matched to a gene: 10. Germline V gene data show CDR1 as SGHAT and CDR2 as FQNNGV. The CDR3 is made up of 16 amino acids. The CDR3 spells CASSLSWSGGEYEQYF. The DNA of the CDR3 is TGTGCCAGCAGCTTAAGTTGGTCAGGGGGCGAATACGAGCAGTACTTC.

This clonotype was seen at least ten times. The chain links TRBV2 to TRBJ1-2, with D possibly being TRBD1 (5 bases). The CDR3 has 13 residues. Germline lookup yields CDR1 SNHLY and CDR2 FYNNEI. The germline V and J ends were trimmed by 7 bases and 8 bases, with 17 bases remaining between them. The CDR3 nucleotides read TGTGCCAGCACGGGAGGGGAGTTCGGGGGCTACACCTTC. Protein sequence: CASTGGEFGGYTF.

This clonotype showed up many times. This chain uses TRBV29-1 with TRBJ1-4, with unresolved D. Per the germline V gene, CDR1 is SQVTM and CDR2 is ANQGSEA. The germline V and J ends were trimmed by 4 bases and 6 bases, with 12 bases remaining between them. The CDR3 loop spans 13 amino acids. CDR3 bases: TGCAGCGTTGCGTTGGGGTTTGATGAAAAACTGTTTTTT. Its translation is CSVALGFDEKLFF.

This clonotype has a count of ten or more. The V call is TRBV25-1, the J call TRBJ2-5, with D uncertain. The CDR3 runs to 16 residues. Between the trimmed V and J ends, which lost 2 bases and 2 bases, there was a span of 15 bases. In germline, CDR1 is MGHDK, CDR2 SYGVNS. The CDR3 sequence is CASSERSARRQETQYF. CDR3 DNA sequence: TGTGCCAGCAGTGAAAGGTCAGCCAGGCGTCAAGAGACCCAGTACTTC.

This clonotype was recorded at least ten times. The chain joins TRBV7-9 to TRBJ1-1; TRBD1 might be the D (5 bases). The CDR3 is made up of 14 amino acids. Germline loops: CDR1 SEHNR, CDR2 FQNEAQ (reference sequence). V was shortened by 1 base and J by 4 bases, with 10 bases between the two germline ends. CDR3 nucleotides: TGTGCCAGCAGCTTAGACGGCAGGGCCACTGAAGCTTTCTTT. Its protein product is CASSLDGRATEAFF. Looking up the rest from reference TRBV7-9 and TRBJ1-1 gives the full variable domain: DTGVSQNPRHKITKRGQNVTFRCDPISEHNRLYWYRQTLGQGPEFLTYFQNEAQLEKSRLLSDRFSAERPKGSFSTLEIQRTEQGDSAMYLCASSLDGRATEAFFGQGTRLTVV.

The J gene is TRBJ2-3, the V gene TRBV11-2; 10 bases fit TRBD2. Germline-derived CDR1 and CDR2 are SGHAT and FQNNGV. The V gene end was trimmed by 5 bases and the J gene end by 2 bases; junction bases not matched to a gene: 7. This CDR3 is 16 amino acids long. CDR3 protein: CASSLTLAGVTDTQYF. In DNA, the CDR3 is TGTGCCAGCAGCCTTACTCTAGCGGGGGTCACAGATACGCAGTATTTT.

This clonotype was observed a single time. This rearrangement joins TRBV3-1 to TRBJ2-4; D unresolved. With 1 base removed from V and 7 bases from J, the gap between germline ends came to 8 bases. The germline CDR1 and CDR2 sequences are LGHDT and YNNKEL (reference sequence). The CDR3 consists of 13 residues. In nucleotides, the CDR3 is TGTGCCAGCAGCCAAGGCACGGCTAACATTCAGTACTTC. Protein product: CASSQGTANIQYF. Combining the CDR3 with reference TRBV3-1 and TRBJ2-4 gives the whole variable domain DTAVSQTPKYLVTQMGNDKSIKCEQNLGHDTMYWYKQDSKKFLKIMFSYNNKELIINETVPNRFSPKSPDKAHLNLHINSLELGDSAVYFCASSQGTANIQYFGAGTRLSVL.

This clonotype has at least ten counts. The chain employs TRBV7-9 and TRBJ2-5; D unclear. The CDR3 contains 16 residues. Trimming removed 4 bases at V and 0 bases at J, with 15 bases between. CDR1 and CDR2 from the germline V gene are SEHNR and FQNEAQ (reference sequence). CDR3 sequence (DNA): TGTGCCAGCAGCTCCCAAGATGGGCGGAACCAAGAGACCCAGTACTTC. Translating gives CASSSQDGRNQETQYF.

Ten or more counts support this clonotype. The V call is TRBV20-1, the J call TRBJ2-5; D remains unclear. V was shortened by 4 bases and J by 3 bases, with 6 bases between the two germline ends. Germline values: CDR1 DFQATT, CDR2 SNEGSKA (reference sequence). There are 11 residues in the CDR3. The CDR3 loop reads CSATSEETQYF. The CDR3 nucleotides read TGCAGTGCTACGTCGGAAGAGACCCAGTACTTC.